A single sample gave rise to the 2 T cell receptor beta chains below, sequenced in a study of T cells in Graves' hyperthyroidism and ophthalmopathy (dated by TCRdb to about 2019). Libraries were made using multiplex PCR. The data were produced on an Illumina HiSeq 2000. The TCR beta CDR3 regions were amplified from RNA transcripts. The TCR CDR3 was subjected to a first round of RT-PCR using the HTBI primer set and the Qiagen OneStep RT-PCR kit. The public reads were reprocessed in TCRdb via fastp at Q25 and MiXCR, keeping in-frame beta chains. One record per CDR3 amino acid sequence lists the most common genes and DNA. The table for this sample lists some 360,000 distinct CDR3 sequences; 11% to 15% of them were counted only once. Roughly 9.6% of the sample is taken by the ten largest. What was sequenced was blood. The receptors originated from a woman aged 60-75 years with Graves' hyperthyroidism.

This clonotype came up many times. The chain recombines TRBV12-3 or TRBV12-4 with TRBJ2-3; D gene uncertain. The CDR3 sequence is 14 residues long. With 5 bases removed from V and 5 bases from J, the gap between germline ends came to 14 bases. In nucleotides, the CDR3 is TGTGCCAGCAGTCTTAGTAGTGTGGAAGATACGCAGTATTTT. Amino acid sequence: CASSLSSVEDTQYF.

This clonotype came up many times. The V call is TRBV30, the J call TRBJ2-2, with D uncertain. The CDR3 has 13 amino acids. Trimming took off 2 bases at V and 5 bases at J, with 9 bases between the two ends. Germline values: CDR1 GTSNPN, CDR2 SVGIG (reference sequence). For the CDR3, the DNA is TGTGCCTGGAGTCAGGCGAGGACCGGGGAGCTGTTTTTT. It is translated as CAWSQARTGELFF.